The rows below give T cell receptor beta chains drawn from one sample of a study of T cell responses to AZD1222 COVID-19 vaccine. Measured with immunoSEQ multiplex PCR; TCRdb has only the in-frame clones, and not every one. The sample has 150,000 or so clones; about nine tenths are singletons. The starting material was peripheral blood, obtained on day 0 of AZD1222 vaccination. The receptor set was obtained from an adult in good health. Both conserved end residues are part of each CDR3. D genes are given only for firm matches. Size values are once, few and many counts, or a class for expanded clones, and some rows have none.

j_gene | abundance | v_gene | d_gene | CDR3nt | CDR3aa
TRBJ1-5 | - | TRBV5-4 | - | TGTGCCAGCAGCTTCCCCAATCAGCCCCAGCATTTT | CASSFPNQPQHF
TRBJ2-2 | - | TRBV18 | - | TGTGCCAGCTCACCACGGTTGGTTTCCGGCGGGGCCGGGGAGCTGTTTTTT | CASSPRLVSGGAGELFF
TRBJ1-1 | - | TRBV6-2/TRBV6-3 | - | TGTGCCAGCAGTTACTGGGGGAGAACCACTGAAGCTTTCTTT | CASSYWGRTTEAFF
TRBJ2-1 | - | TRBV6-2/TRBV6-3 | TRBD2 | TGTGCCAGCAGTTCCCGACTAGCGGTTTCCTACAATGAGCAGTTCTTC | CASSSRLAVSYNEQFF
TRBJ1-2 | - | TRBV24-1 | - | TGTGCCACCAGTGATTCCGCCGAGGGCTACACCTTC | CATSDSAEGYTF
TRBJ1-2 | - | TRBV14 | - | TGTGCCAGCAGCCAAGAAGGTGACTACACCTTC | CASSQEGDYTF
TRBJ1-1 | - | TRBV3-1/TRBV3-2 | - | TGTGCCAGCAGCCAAGGGGCCAGCCCTTACACTGAAGCTTTCTTT | CASSQGASPYTEAFF
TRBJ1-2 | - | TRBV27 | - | TGTGCCAGCAGTTTATACCCCCCCGTTAGCTATGGCTACACCTTC | CASSLYPPVSYGYTF
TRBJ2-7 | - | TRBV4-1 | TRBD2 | TGCGCCAGCAGACCAAGCGGGGGGGCCTACGAGCAGTACTTC | CASRPSGGAYEQYF
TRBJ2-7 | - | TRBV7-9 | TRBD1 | TGTGCCAGCAGCTCTATTCGTACCGGGACAGGGGGTAGCTACGAGCAGTACTTC | CASSSIRTGTGGSYEQYF
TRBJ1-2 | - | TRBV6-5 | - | TGTGCCAGCCGAGCCCAGGGGATCGGTGGCTACACCTTC | CASRAQGIGGYTF
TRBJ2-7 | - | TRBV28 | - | TGTGCCAGCAGTTTGATCGGGGGTTCCTACGAGCAGTACTTC | CASSLIGGSYEQYF
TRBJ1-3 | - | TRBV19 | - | TGTGCCAGTAGTACCGGGACTCACCTCGGGAGCTCTGGAAACACCATATATTTT | CASSTGTHLGSSGNTIYF
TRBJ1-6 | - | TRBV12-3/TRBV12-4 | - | TGTGCCAGCAGTTTAGGAGTTAATTCACCCCTCCACTTT | CASSLGVNSPLHF
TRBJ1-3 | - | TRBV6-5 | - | TGTGCCAGCAGTCCTCGCGGGGCTGGAAACACCATATATTTT | CASSPRGAGNTIYF
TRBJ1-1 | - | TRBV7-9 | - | TGTGCCAGCAGCTTTTATGAAGCTTTCTTT | CASSFYEAFF
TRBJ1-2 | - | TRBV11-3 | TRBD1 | TGTGCCAGCAGCTTAGACAACAGGGGACACGGCTACACCTTC | CASSLDNRGHGYTF
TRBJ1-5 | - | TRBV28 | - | TGTGCCAGCAGTTTATTGGAGGGTGCGAGGGTTCTCAAACCTAATCAGCCCCAGCATTTT | CASSLLEGARVLKPNQPQHF
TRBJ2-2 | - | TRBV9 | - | TGTGCCAGCAGCGTAGGCGGACTGAACACCGGGGAGCTGTTTTTT | CASSVGGLNTGELFF
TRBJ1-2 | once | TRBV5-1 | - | TGCGCCAGCAGCTTGGCCCAGGGGATCTCGGGGTACACCTTC | CASSLAQGISGYTF
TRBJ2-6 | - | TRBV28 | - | TGTGCCAGCCGAACCGGCTCTGGGGCCAACGTCCTGACTTTC | CASRTGSGANVLTF
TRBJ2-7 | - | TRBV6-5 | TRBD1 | TGTGCCACCGGACAGGGTTGGCCCTACGAGCAGTACTTC | CATGQGWPYEQYF
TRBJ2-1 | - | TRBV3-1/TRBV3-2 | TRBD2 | TGTGCCAGCAGCGAAGGACTAGCGGGAGAGGAGCAGTTCTTC | CASSEGLAGEEQFF
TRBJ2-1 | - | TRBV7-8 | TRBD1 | TGTGCCAGCAGCTTAGAATCAGGGGGCTACAATGAGCAGTTCTTC | CASSLESGGYNEQFF
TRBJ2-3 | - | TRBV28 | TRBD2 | TGTGCCAGCAGTCCCTTAGCGGGTAGCACAGATACGCAGTATTTT | CASSPLAGSTDTQYF
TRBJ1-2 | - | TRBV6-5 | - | TGTGCCAGCATCCCAAGTCGGGGGAGGGACTATGGCTACACCTTC | CASIPSRGRDYGYTF
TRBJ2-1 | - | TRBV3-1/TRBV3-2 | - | TGTGCCAGCAGCCAAGATCTAGCAGCCTACAATGAGCAGTTCTTC | CASSQDLAAYNEQFF
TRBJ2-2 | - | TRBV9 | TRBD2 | TGTGCCAGCGGGCTAGCGGGGGGGACCGGGGAGCTGTTTTTT | CASGLAGGTGELFF
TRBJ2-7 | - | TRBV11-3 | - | TGTGCCAGCAGCCCCCGGGGCTACGAGCAGTACTTC | CASSPRGYEQYF
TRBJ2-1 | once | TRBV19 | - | TGTGCCAGTAGTATTTTTGGGGAAACCTACAATGAGCAGTTCTTC | CASSIFGETYNEQFF
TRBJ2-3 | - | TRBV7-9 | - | TGTGCCTTCAAGGGGGTTGCGGGGACCACAGATACGCAGTATTTT | CAFKGVAGTTDTQYF
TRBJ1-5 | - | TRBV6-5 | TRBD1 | TGTGCCAGCAGTGACTCTCGACAGGGCGATCAGCCCCAGCATTTT | CASSDSRQGDQPQHF
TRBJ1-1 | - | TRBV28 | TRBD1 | TGTGCCAGCAGTCGACAGGGGCCAAAAGCTTTCTTT | CASSRQGPKAFF
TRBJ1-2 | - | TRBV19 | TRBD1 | TGTGCCAGTAGTAACCCTTTTGATGGACAGGAAGCTAACTATGGCTACACCTTC | CASSNPFDGQEANYGYTF
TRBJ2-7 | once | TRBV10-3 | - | TGTGCCATCAGTGACAGGGACTACGAGCAGTACTTC | CAISDRDYEQYF
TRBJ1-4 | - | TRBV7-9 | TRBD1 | TGTGCCAGCAGCGCCTCTGACAGGGGTGAAAAACTGTTTTTT | CASSASDRGEKLFF
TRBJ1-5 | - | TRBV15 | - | TGTGCCACCAGCAGAGATTTCGGTGGGACCCCCCAGCATTTT | CATSRDFGGTPQHF
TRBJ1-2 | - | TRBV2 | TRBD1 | TGTGCCAGCCTAAGGGACAGGGGGAACTATGGCTACACCTTC | CASLRDRGNYGYTF
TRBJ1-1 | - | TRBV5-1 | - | TGCGCCAGCAGCTTAGGGGGGGCGCCCACTGAAGCTTTCTTT | CASSLGGAPTEAFF
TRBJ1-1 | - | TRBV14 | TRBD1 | TGTGCCAGCAGCCTCCTTGGTAAGGGGGCGCAAACTGAAGCTTTCTTT | CASSLLGKGAQTEAFF
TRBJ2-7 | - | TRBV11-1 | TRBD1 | TGTGCCAGCAGCCCCCCGCTGGGACAGGGGTCCTACGAGCAGTACTTC | CASSPPLGQGSYEQYF
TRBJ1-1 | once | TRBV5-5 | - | TGTGCCAGCAACGACAGCCCGAACACTGAAGCTTTCTTT | CASNDSPNTEAFF
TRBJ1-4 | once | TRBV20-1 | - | TGCAGTGCTAGTGCTCGGGGAAATGAAAAACTGTTTTTT | CSASARGNEKLFF
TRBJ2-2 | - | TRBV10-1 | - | TGCGCCAGCAGGGATCTCTCCGGGGAGCTGTTTTTT | CASRDLSGELFF
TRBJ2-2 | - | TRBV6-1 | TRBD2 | TGTGCCAGCAGTGAACTAGCGGACACCGGGGAGCTGTTTTTT | CASSELADTGELFF
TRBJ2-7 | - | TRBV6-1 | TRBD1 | TGTGCCAGCAGTGAACGGGACAGGCAACGGGGGGAGCAGTACTTC | CASSERDRQRGEQYF